This TCR beta chain was identified during a study of blood T cell repertoires in COVID-19. Study-level information: Acute and convalescent COVID-19 samples came from the United States, Italy and Spain. PBMCs, B-cell-depleted T cells, or T cells were the source of the cDNA or gDNA that made up the material.

The authors' processing: The authors estimated nucleated cell counts from reference gene primer amplification. Measured with immunoSEQ multiplex PCR; TCRdb has only the in-frame clones, and not every one. The V and J calls and clone size are taken from that table; D and trimming were inferred from the DNA. Of about 170,000 clones listed, roughly nine tenths are singletons. The receptor's source is a man aged 55-75 years with acute or convalescent COVID-19. The sequenced material came from peripheral blood.

CDR3 DNA sequence: TGTGCCAGCAGCTTGGGAGATGGCTACACCTTC. Residues: CASSLGDGYTF. This sequence joins TRBV7-9 and TRBJ1-2; the D is unclear. V was shortened by 3 bases and J by 6 bases, with 5 bases between the two germline ends. This CDR3 region has 11 residues. The germline V gene has CDR1 SEHNR and CDR2 FQNEAQ (reference sequence).